One T cell receptor (beta chain) is described in this entry. Antigen: not known. The data were obtained in a study of CD8+ T cells in alopecia areata. Findings and caveats of the study: In lesional scalp, particularly from alopecia totalis/universalis, clonality was higher than in normal scalp. The study also sequences resident alphabeta T cells of normal skin in scalp samples.

Germline assignment: CDR1 SGHAT and CDR2 FQNNGV. V lost 5 bases, J lost 9 bases, and 16 bases lay in between. CDR3 length equals 13 residues. Extraction of RNA preceded its reverse transcription into cDNA, which served as the sequencing template. The table came from immunoSEQ multiplex PCR; TCRdb's copy has only in-frame clones and leaves some out. The sample yields around 100,000 clones, roughly 50% seen once. This clonotype was obtained from a human donor in good health. Material for sequencing was CD4+ T cells sorted from blood. The chain has TRBV11-2 and TRBJ2-5; no definite D call. CDR3 DNA sequence: TGTGCCAGCAGCCCAAGCTTGGGTGTGGCCCAGTACTTC. This translates into CASSPSLGVAQYF.